This T cell receptor (beta chain) emerged from a study of T-cell memory formation after mild COVID-19. This clonotype came up a few times. What it binds is not known. Broader study findings: Cross-reactive memory seemingly joined, as some responding clones were found in pre-infection memory.

TCRdb itself ran the 5' RACE reads through MiXCR, one entry per CDR3 protein. This sample has roughly 340,000 distinct CDR3 sequences, with about a sixth found just once. This CDR3 region has 11 residues. In germline, CDR1 is MNHEY, CDR2 SVGEGT. This receptor was obtained from a man between 18 and 35 years old who had mild COVID-19 (a few samples of this study predate the infection). Cell type and time point are not known. The chain is built from TRBV6-2 or TRBV6-3 and TRBJ2-5, with D perhaps given as TRBD1 or TRBD2 (5 bases each). The sample comprised PBMCs or a T cell subset sorted from them (not recorded which). The CDR3 is CSVGELETQYF. The CDR3 bases are TGTTCAGTGGGGGAATTGGAGACCCAGTACTTC.